This T cell receptor beta chain was identified during a study of Graves' ophthalmopathy and Graves' hyperthyroidism (dated by TCRdb to the late 2010s). With respect to the entire study: Peripheral blood was collected at initial diagnosis, before any treatment. In roughly six hyperthyroidism patients, T-cell repertoires of thyroid tissue and blood were compared. An independent validation cohort comprised about 20 hyperthyroidism patients and 15 to 17 patients who later progressed from hyperthyroidism to ophthalmopathy. For training and testing, the 100 or so patients in the discovery cohort were randomly divided in a 7:3 ratio. In total, 135 blood samples were TCR-sequenced: fewer than 50 ophthalmopathy, some 72 hyperthyroidism and about 17 hyperthyroidism-to-ophthalmopathy patients. Once sampling was done, hyperthyroidism patients were given methimazole at a starting dose of 30 mg daily, while ophthalmopathy patients were given high-dose intravenous methylprednisolone. The study used signatures of the TCR beta repertoire to tell Graves' ophthalmopathy apart from Graves' hyperthyroidism and to predict which patients would progress to ophthalmopathy. To explore V-J signatures that separate ophthalmopathy from hyperthyroidism, a discovery set of more than 95 patients was enrolled, consisting of 40 to 45 with ophthalmopathy and some 59 with stable hyperthyroidism.

TCR beta CDR3 regions were amplified from RNA transcripts for repertoire sequencing. A first-round RT-PCR used HTBI primers with the Qiagen OneStep RT-PCR kit, followed by a second-round multiplex PCR, size selection and purification. Sequencing of the libraries was carried out on an Illumina HiSeq2000 in paired-end mode with 100 bp reads. As for how the authors treated the data: Reads were processed with SOAPnuke, discarding reads with adapters, uncalled bases, mean Phred below 15, or no exact constant-primer or identifier match. COPE v1.2.5 was used to merge the high-quality paired reads. Clonotypes were defined as unique nucleotide sequences and were aligned to IMGT TRB V, D and J references using MiTCR v1.1. Analysis was restricted to V-J combinations with a frequency above 0.0001, which covered 99.2% of repertoires. For each V-J combination, a TCR clonal expansion and chaos score was defined as the ratio of F50 clonal expansion to chaos observed in the TCRdist matrix. Welch's t-statistics and random forest were used to reduce the features to 10 to 15 V-J combinations, which were then used as input to a naive Bayes classifier. Thyroid-blood repertoire similarity was quantified with the Morisita-Horn index. In-frame beta chains were kept once TCRdb had trimmed the public reads at Q25 with fastp and called clones with MiXCR. Every entry covers one CDR3 protein and lists the most common genes and DNA from its rows. The V and J calls come from TCRdb's annotation, not from the publication. The sample table contains a few hundred thousand distinct CDR3 sequences; only one count was recorded for 20% to 25% of them. More than 2.5% of the sample comes from the top ten.

This clonotype came up many times. Its antigen target is currently unknown. Base qualities are missing; no much larger clone stands one base away. The germline V gene encodes CDR1 DFQATT and CDR2 SNEGSKA (reference sequence). The CDR3 covers 13 residues, taking in both the cysteine and the phenylalanine. Only CDR3 DNA remains: 39 bases, in frame from the first base. Trimming removed 6 bases from V and 1 base from J, leaving 13 bases between the germline ends. Hyperthyroidism was defined as stable when no progression to ophthalmopathy occurred within 18 months of follow-up. Hyperthyroidism patients were newly diagnosed, with disease duration under 2 months, and aged 18 to 65 years. Patients were excluded if they had other autoimmune diseases, uncontrolled infections, pregnancy or lactation. Clinical symptoms, serum thyroxine, TRAb, thyroid ultrasound and orbital computed tomography were used for diagnosis. Ficoll-Paque density gradient centrifugation was used to isolate PBMCs from around 9.1 ml of fresh peripheral blood. Total RNA was extracted with Trizol reagent and quality-checked on an Agilent 2100 Bioanalyzer.

The investigation overall reported the following: In cross-validation, the 13-signature model distinguished ophthalmopathy from stable hyperthyroidism with around 86% sensitivity and around 84% specificity, while in the test set the corresponding values were roughly 80% and 75%. Sample size was not predetermined statistically, and investigators were not blinded to group allocation. In validation, the model predicted ophthalmopathy progression with nearly 71% sensitivity and about 73% specificity; eleven to twelve predicted patients were CT-confirmed with GO in a median of roughly 6.8 months. Among expanded thyroid clonotypes with frequency above 0.001, most also showed up in blood, which suggests that blood repertoires may reflect the thyroid immune response.

This TCR was recovered from a woman younger than 30 with stable Graves' hyperthyroidism. Donor details come from another sample of the same person, matched by shared clones. The specimen sequenced was peripheral blood. This sequence uses TRBV20-1 and TRBJ2-7; the best D guess is TRBD2, with 5 bases matching. In nucleotides, the sequence is TGCAGTGCCGACATGGGAGAGTCCTACGAGCAGTACTTC. Its coded protein is CSADMGESYEQYF.